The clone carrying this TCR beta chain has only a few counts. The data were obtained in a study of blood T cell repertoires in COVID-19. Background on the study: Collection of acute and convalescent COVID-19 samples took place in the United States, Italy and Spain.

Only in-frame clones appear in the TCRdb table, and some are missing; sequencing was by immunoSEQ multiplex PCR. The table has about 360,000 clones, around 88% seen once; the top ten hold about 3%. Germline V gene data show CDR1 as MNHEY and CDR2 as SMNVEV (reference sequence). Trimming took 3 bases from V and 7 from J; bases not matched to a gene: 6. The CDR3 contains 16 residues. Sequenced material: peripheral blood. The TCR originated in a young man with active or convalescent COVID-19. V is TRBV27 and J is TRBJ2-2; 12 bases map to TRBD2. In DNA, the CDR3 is TGTGCCAGCAGTTTCGAGACTAGCGGGGGAAACGGGGAGCTGTTTTTT. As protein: CASSFETSGGNGELFF.